One sample yielded the 14 T cell receptor beta chains listed below, sequenced in a study of breast tumors, draining lymph nodes, adjacent tissues. TCRdb redid the calling of the multiplex PCR reads with MiXCR, one entry per CDR3 protein. Seen here are 65,000 to 80,000 distinct CDR3 sequences, 15% to 20% observed once, and the top ten hold about 2.4%. The lymph nodes were axillary draining lymph nodes from breast cancer patients. Material: axillary lymph node tissue. The receptors shown here come from a female donor with breast cancer. Some clones in this sample may be carry-over from other donors' samples.

Remarks on this clonotype: This may be a read error, as it is one base from a much larger clone. V usage is TRBV4-2 and J usage is TRBJ2-3, with TRBD1 matching 7 bases. CDR1 LGHNA and CDR2 YNFKEQ come from the germline V gene. The CDR3 totals 15 residues. The CDR3 region is CVSSQDGQARDTQYF. In nucleotides, the CDR3 is TGTGTCAGCAGCCAGGACGGACAGGCGAGAGATACGCAGTATTTT.

Remarks on this clonotype: The conserved phenylalanine or tryptophan normally closing the CDR3 is absent here, so this likely arose from a read error. The rearrangement uses TRBV27 and TRBJ1-5; the match to TRBD1 covers 10 bases. The CDR3 consists of 15 residues. V lost 4 bases to trimming and J lost 7 bases; unmatched junction nucleotides: 7. The V gene's germline CDR1 is MNHEY and CDR2 SMNVEV (reference sequence). CDR3 sequence (DNA): TGTGCCAGCAGTTGGGACAGGGGTTTTGGGCAGCCCCAGCATCTT. This gives the protein CASSWDRGFGQPQHL.

The sample holds many counts of this clonotype. This chain connects TRBV20-1 to TRBJ2-7; 7 nucleotides line up with TRBD2. The CDR3 has 13 residues. Germline V gives CDR1 DFQATT, CDR2 SNEGSKA (reference sequence). Unmatched junction bases numbered 5, after V lost 3 bases and J lost 3 bases. CDR3 sequence reads: CSASGGDLYEQYF. The CDR3 nucleotides read TGCAGTGCTAGTGGGGGGGACCTCTACGAGCAGTACTTC.

In its sample, this clonotype was seen many times. The chain employs TRBV9 and TRBJ2-2; the D is unclear. This CDR3 region has 12 residues. CDR1 is SGDLS, CDR2 YYNGEE, per germline. Trimming removed 4 bases at V and 3 bases at J, with 4 bases between. CDR3: CASSSYTGELFF. The CDR3, as DNA: TGTGCCAGCAGCTCTTACACCGGGGAGCTGTTTTTT.

This clonotype was seen at least ten times. CDR3 bases: TGCGCCAGCAGCACCTGGACAGGTGGAGAGCAGTACTTC. Translated, it gives CASSTWTGGEQYF. This chain joins TRBV5-1 and TRBJ2-7; 7 bases align to TRBD1. Per the germline V gene, CDR1 is SGHRS and CDR2 is YFSETQ. The CDR3 extends over 13 amino acids. V was pared by 4 bases and J by 7 bases, with 8 bases of the junction left unmatched.

In regard to this clonotype: It may be a read error: a sequence one base away is much more abundant. The chain carries TRBV5-6 and TRBJ1-4; no clear D. CDR1 SGHDT and CDR2 YYEEEE come from the germline V gene. CDR3 length: 12 amino acids. The CDR3 DNA follows: TGTGCCGGCAGCCAGCCTAATGAAAAACTGTTTTTT. Protein sequence: CAGSQPNEKLFF.

This clonotype has only a few counts. V gene TRBV27 combines with J gene TRBJ2-2; 11 nucleotides align to TRBD1. Unmatched junction bases numbered 12, after V lost 5 bases and J lost 4 bases. The length of the CDR3 is 18 residues. CDR1 is MNHEY and CDR2 is SMNVEV in the germline V gene (reference sequence). Here the CDR3 reads CASSRNPGQGAGTGELFF. CDR3 bases: TGTGCCAGCAGTCGCAACCCCGGACAGGGGGCTGGCACCGGGGAGCTGTTTTTT.

V is TRBV15 and J is TRBJ2-3; D not certain. The V and J ends lost 5 bases and 4 bases respectively, with 19 bases between them. Germline V gene data show CDR1 as LNHNV and CDR2 as YYDKDF (reference sequence). The CDR3 covers 16 residues. The CDR3 region is CATSGNPPSGADTQYF. Written as DNA, the CDR3 is TGTGCCACCAGCGGAAACCCCCCATCCGGCGCAGATACGCAGTATTTT.

This clonotype was detected many times. The rearrangement links TRBV24-1 to TRBJ2-4, with TRBD1 matching 10 bases. CDR1 and CDR2 (germline): KGHDR, SFDVKD. The CDR3 runs to 19 residues. V dropped 7 bases and J dropped 0; count of bases not matched to a gene: 14. The CDR3 DNA is TGTGCCACCAGCCACTCGGACAGGGGGGCTAGGGTAGCCAAAAACATTCAGTACTTC. This codes for CATSHSDRGARVAKNIQYF.

This clonotype was counted many times. The V call is TRBV6-4, the J call TRBJ2-3; D is perhaps TRBD1 (5 bases). The CDR3 runs 15 residues. CDR1 MRHNA and CDR2 SNTAGT come from the germline V gene. Trimming took off 3 bases at V and 2 bases at J, with 12 bases between the two ends. The CDR3 sequence: CASSERGLPTDTQYF. For the CDR3, the DNA is TGTGCCAGCAGTGAAAGGGGATTACCCACAGATACGCAGTATTTT.

This clonotype was picked up many times. The chain employs TRBV11-2 and TRBJ1-2; maybe TRBD1 (5 bases). The CDR3 sequence is 13 residues long. V lost 1 base and J lost 4, with 7 bases in between. The germline V gene encodes CDR1 SGHAT and CDR2 FQNNGV. As DNA, the CDR3 is TGTGCCAGCAGCTTAGGGGGGTTCTATGGCTACACCTTC. Encoded protein: CASSLGGFYGYTF.

This clonotype was observed many times. The rearrangement links TRBV6-5 to TRBJ2-5; weak D call: TRBD1 (5 bases). The CDR3 is 12 residues long. Germline V gives CDR1 MNHEY, CDR2 SVGAGI. Trimming cost V 2 bases and J 5 bases, with 6 bases left between them. CDR3 DNA sequence: TGTGCCAGCAGTTACAGGGGTGAGACCCAGTACTTC. Residues: CASSYRGETQYF.

This clonotype was counted ten times or more. The chain has TRBV20-1 and TRBJ2-3; no reliable D call. CDR1 DFQATT and CDR2 SNEGSKA come from the germline V gene (reference sequence). The CDR3 has 15 residues. Trimming removed 1 base from V and 1 base from J, with 12 bases in between. The CDR3 loop reads CSARVHKPGTDTQYF. The CDR3 DNA follows: TGCAGTGCTAGAGTCCACAAGCCGGGCACAGATACGCAGTATTTT.

This clonotype occurred a few times. V gene TRBV5-4 combines with J gene TRBJ2-5; tentatively, D is TRBD1 or TRBD2 (6 bases each). The V end was cut by 5 bases, the J end by 3 bases, with 14 bases between. From germline, CDR1 is SGHNT and CDR2 YYREEE (reference sequence). The CDR3 spans 14 residues. CDR3 loop: CASRPGGSKETQYF. The CDR3 region has the DNA TGTGCCAGCAGGCCCGGGGGCAGCAAAGAGACCCAGTACTTC. Looking up the rest from reference TRBV5-4 and TRBJ2-5 gives the full variable domain: ETGVTQSPTHLIKTRGQQVTLRCSSQSGHNTVSWYQQALGQGPQFIFQYYREEENGRGNFPPRFSGLQFPNYSSELNVNALELDDSALYLCASRPGGSKETQYFGPGTRLLVL.